This T cell receptor beta chain was obtained from a study of blood T cell repertoires in COVID-19. Sequencing was performed with immunoSEQ multiplex PCR; in TCRdb, only in-frame clones are kept and a portion is missing. The table records hundreds of thousands of clones, just under 85% of them present only once. CDR3 length: 18 amino acids. Sequencing was carried out using peripheral blood. V gene TRBV21-1 combines with J gene TRBJ1-5; the table calls TRBD1, which could not be checked here. TRBV21-1 is designated a pseudogene. The sequence derives from an elderly woman with acute or convalescent COVID-19. CDR3 bases: TGTGCCAGCAGCAAAAGTATTGACAGGGGAGAGGGCAATCAGCCCCAGCATTTT. This gives the protein CASSKSIDRGEGNQPQHF.